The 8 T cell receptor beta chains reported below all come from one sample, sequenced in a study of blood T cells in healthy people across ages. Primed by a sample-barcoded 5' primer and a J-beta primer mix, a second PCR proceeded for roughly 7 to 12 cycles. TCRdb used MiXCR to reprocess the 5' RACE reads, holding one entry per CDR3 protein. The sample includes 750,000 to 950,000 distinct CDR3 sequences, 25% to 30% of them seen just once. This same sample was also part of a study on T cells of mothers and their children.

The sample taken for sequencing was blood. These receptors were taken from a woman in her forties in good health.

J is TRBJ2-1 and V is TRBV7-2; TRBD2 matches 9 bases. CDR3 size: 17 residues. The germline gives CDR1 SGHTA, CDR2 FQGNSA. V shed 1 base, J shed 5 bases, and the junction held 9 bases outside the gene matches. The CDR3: CASSLGALAGPNNEQFF. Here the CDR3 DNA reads TGTGCCAGCAGCTTAGGAGCCCTAGCGGGACCGAACAATGAGCAGTTCTTC.

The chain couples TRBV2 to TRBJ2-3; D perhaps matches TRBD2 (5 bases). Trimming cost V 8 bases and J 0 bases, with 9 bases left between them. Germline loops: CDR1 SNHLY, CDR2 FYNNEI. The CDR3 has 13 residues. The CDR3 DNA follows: TGTGCCAGCCGGTGGACTAGCACAGATACGCAGTATTTT. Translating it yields CASRWTSTDTQYF.

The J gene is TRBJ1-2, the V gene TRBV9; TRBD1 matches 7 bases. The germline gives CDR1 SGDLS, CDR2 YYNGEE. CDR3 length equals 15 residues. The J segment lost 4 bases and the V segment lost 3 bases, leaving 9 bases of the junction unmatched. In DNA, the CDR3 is TGTGCCAGCAGCGAATGGGACAGCACAACCTATGGCTACACCTTC. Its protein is CASSEWDSTTYGYTF.

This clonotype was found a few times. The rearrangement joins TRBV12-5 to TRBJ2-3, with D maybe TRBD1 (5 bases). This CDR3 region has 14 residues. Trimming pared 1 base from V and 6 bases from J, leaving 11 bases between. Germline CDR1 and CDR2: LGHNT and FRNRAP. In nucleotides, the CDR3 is TGTGCTAGTGGTTTGGGCAGGGTCACCGATACGCAGTATTTT. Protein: CASGLGRVTDTQYF.

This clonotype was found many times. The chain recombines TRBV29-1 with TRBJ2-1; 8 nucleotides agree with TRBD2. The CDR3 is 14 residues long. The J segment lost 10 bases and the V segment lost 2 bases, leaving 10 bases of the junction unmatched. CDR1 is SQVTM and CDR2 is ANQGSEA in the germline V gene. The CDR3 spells CSVEPPGLVGEQFF. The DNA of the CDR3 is TGCAGCGTTGAACCACCGGGACTAGTGGGGGAGCAGTTCTTC.

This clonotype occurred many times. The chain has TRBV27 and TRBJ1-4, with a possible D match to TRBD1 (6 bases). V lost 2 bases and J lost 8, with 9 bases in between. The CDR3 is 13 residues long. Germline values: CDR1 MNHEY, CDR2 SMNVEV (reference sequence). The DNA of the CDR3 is TGTGCCAGCAGTTTAAGGGGGATAGAAAAACTGTTTTTT. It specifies CASSLRGIEKLFF.

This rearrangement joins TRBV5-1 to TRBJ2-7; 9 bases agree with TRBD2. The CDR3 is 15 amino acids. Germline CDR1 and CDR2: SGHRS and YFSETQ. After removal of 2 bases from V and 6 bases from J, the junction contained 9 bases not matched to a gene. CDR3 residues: CASSLRWDSGGEQYF. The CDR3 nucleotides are TGCGCCAGCAGCTTACGCTGGGATAGCGGGGGCGAGCAGTACTTC.

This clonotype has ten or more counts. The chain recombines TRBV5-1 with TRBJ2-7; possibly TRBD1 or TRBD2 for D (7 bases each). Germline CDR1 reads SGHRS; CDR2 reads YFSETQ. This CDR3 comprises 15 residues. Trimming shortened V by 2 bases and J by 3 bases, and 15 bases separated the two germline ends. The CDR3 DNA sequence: TGCGCCAGCAGCTTCCAGACAGGGAGGGACTACGAGCAGTACTTC. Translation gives CASSFQTGRDYEQYF.